Detailed here is one TCR beta chain. Its specificity is not known. Compared with germline, one end of the junction differs, possibly owing to a read error. The sample is drawn from a study of T cells after yellow fever vaccination. About the research overall: Fractions of low cell number were prepared using SMART-Seq v4 Ultra Low Input. Findings of the study overall: Only a small proportion of the clonotypes turned up in both the CD4 and the CD8 compartments, likely arising from convergent recombination. A secondary response was less intense yet reached its peak sooner, at day 5 versus 15.

Looked up from germline, CDR1 is MNHEY and CDR2 is SVGEGT. The CDR3 has 13 amino acids. A process of 5'RACE template switching, which added a universal primer site and UMIs, was used to make TCR cDNA. A single record per CDR3 protein comes from TCRdb applying MiXCR to the 5' RACE reads. The sample lists some 340,000 distinct CDR3 sequences; roughly 10% were seen once. The sequence was obtained from a man between 18 and 35 years old who received the YFV17D yellow fever vaccine. The V gene is TRBV6-2 or TRBV6-3, the J gene TRBJ1-1; maybe TRBD1 (5 bases). The sequences come from CD4+ T cells sorted from PBMCs, collected 45 days after the yellow fever booster vaccination. For the CDR3, the DNA is TGTGCCAGCAGTAAGGGGTTTCGTACTGAAGCTGTCTTT. Translating it yields CASSKGFRTEAVF.